This T cell receptor beta chain derives from a study of blood T cell repertoires in COVID-19. Study in general: Acute and convalescent COVID-19 samples came from the United States, Italy and Spain. Sources were T cells, B-cell-depleted T cells, or PBMCs; the material itself was cDNA or gDNA.

Per the authors' pipeline: Nucleated cell counts were estimated from reference gene primer amplification. The assay was immunoSEQ multiplex PCR, and TCRdb's table has in-frame clones only and misses some. That table furnishes V, J and clone size, whereas the DNA furnished D and trimming. The table has approximately 120,000 clones, approximately 85% seen once. J was trimmed by 7 bases and V by 0 bases; bases with no gene match: 3. The CDR3 length is 13 residues. Germline CDR1 SGHDT, CDR2 YYEEEE. This sequence joins TRBV5-6 and TRBJ1-2; 7 bases are a match to TRBD1. The receptor was isolated from a human donor in a cohort sampled during active COVID-19. Input material: peripheral blood. In nucleotides, the CDR3 is TGTGCCAGCAGCTTGGCAGGGGGTGGTGGCTACACCTTC. Amino acid sequence: CASSLAGGGGYTF.